Below are 5 T cell receptor beta chains sequenced from a single sample in a study of T cell responses to AZD1222 COVID-19 vaccine. Method: immunoSEQ multiplex PCR; TCRdb's copy keeps in-frame clones and lacks some. In the table there are 100,000 to 150,000 clones, 91% of which are singletons. Here the sequenced sample was peripheral blood, taken 28 days after the second AZD1222 dose. The receptors originated from an adult who received the AZD1222 COVID-19 vaccine.

The chain is built from TRBV10-3 and TRBJ1-2; 9 bases align to TRBD1. The CDR3 length is 12 residues. Germline values: CDR1 ENHRY, CDR2 SYGVKD. The J segment lost 9 bases and the V segment lost 11 bases, leaving 10 bases of the junction unmatched. CDR3 nucleotide sequence: TGTGCCGTCGACAGGGGGAGCGGGAGCTACACCTTC. It codes for CAVDRGSGSYTF.

The chain combines TRBV28 with TRBJ2-7; tentatively, D is TRBD2 (5 bases). This CDR3 spans 15 amino acids. V lost 4 bases to trimming and J lost 0 bases, with 13 bases between them. The V gene's germline CDR1 is MDHEN and CDR2 SYDVKM. CDR3 DNA: TGTGCCAGCAGTTCAGCGGCTCTGAGCTCCTACGAGCAGTACGTC. This encodes CASSSAALSSYEQYV.

J is TRBJ2-5 and V is TRBV7-3, with D tentatively TRBD2 (5 bases). The V and J ends lost 8 bases and 3 bases respectively, with 16 bases between them. This CDR3 has 14 amino acids. Germline CDR1 SGHTA, CDR2 FQGTGA. As DNA, the CDR3 is TGTGCCAGCCGCCGTTCGGCGGGCGAAGAGACCCAGTACTTC. It is translated as CASRRSAGEETQYF.

This chain uses TRBV2 with TRBJ1-1, with 9 bases aligning to TRBD1. After removal of 5 bases from V and 5 bases from J, the junction contained 6 bases not matched to a gene. Germline CDR1 is SNHLY and CDR2 is FYNNEI. The CDR3 has 14 amino acids. CDR3 nucleotide sequence: TGTGCCAGCAGTAACAGGGGGCGAGGTACTGAAGCTTTCTTT. Its translation is CASSNRGRGTEAFF.

This clone was seen a single time. V and J are TRBV11-2 and TRBJ1-5; no clear D gene. The CDR3 runs to 15 residues. Trimming left V 6 bases short and J 0 bases short, with 12 bases between. The germline CDR1 and CDR2 sequences are SGHAT and FQNNGV. CDR3 region: CASSLNTDSNQPQHF. CDR3 nucleotide sequence: TGTGCCAGCAGTCTAAACACGGATAGCAATCAGCCCCAGCATTTT.